These 15 T cell receptor beta chains were sequenced from one sample in a study of blood T cell repertoires in COVID-19. Clones were read by immunoSEQ multiplex PCR, and TCRdb kept only the in-frame ones, dropping some. Among about 45,000 clones listed, around 80% were seen once. Sequenced sample: peripheral blood. Receptors were obtained from a human donor in a cohort sampled during active COVID-19.

The rearrangement links TRBV6-5 to TRBJ2-5; D gene unclear. Germline loops: CDR1 MNHEY, CDR2 SVGAGI. V gave up 7 bases and J gave up 5 bases, with 11 bases separating them. There are 12 residues in the CDR3. In DNA form, the CDR3 reads TGTGCCAGCACCCGCAGTTTTGAGACCCAGTACTTC. Its translation: CASTRSFETQYF.

The J gene is TRBJ2-7, the V gene TRBV7-9; D remains ambiguous. The CDR3 is 13 residues long. V was cut by 9 bases and J by 3 bases, with 15 bases left in between. The V gene's germline CDR1 is SEHNR and CDR2 FQNEAQ (reference sequence). CDR3 protein: CASLPKGGYEQYF. CDR3 nucleotides: TGTGCCAGTTTACCAAAAGGCGGCTACGAGCAGTACTTC.

This clone was counted a single time. The gene calls are TRBV19 and TRBJ2-2, with 9 nucleotides matching TRBD1. V was pared by 10 bases and J by 3 bases, with 6 bases of the junction left unmatched. Germline V lookup: CDR1 LNHDA, CDR2 SQIVND (reference sequence). CDR3 size: 14 residues. CDR3 region: CAIAGQGDTGELFF. CDR3 nucleotide sequence: TGTGCCATCGCGGGACAGGGTGACACCGGGGAGCTGTTTTTT.

V usage is TRBV30 and J usage is TRBJ1-5, with D hard to call. From germline, CDR1 is GTSNPN and CDR2 SVGIG (reference sequence). The CDR3 consists of 15 residues. V dropped 2 bases and J dropped 2 bases, with 13 bases sitting between them. The CDR3 region has the DNA TGTGCCTGGAGTAAGGGAGGGTCGGGCAATCAGCCCCAGCATTTT. Translating it yields CAWSKGGSGNQPQHF.

V gene TRBV6-5 combines with J gene TRBJ1-2; D is uncertain. This CDR3 comprises 12 residues. V lost 5 bases, J lost 5 bases, and 9 bases lay in between. The germline gives CDR1 MNHEY, CDR2 SVGAGI. The CDR3 nucleotides are TGTGCCAGCAGTCCCCAGGATTATGGCTACACCTTC. Residues: CASSPQDYGYTF.

This clone came up once. The gene calls are TRBV2 and TRBJ1-2; 9 bases are shared with TRBD1. V shed 4 bases and J 5 bases; nucleotides not matched to a gene: 2. The CDR3 is 13 residues long. CDR1 is SNHLY, CDR2 FYNNEI, per germline. CDR3 DNA: TGTGCCAGCAGTGGGGACAGGGCTTATGGCTACACCTTC. Its translation: CASSGDRAYGYTF.

The chain is built from TRBV5-4 and TRBJ2-3; weak D call: TRBD2 (7 bases). In germline, CDR1 is SGHNT, CDR2 YYREEE (reference sequence). Trimming took 2 bases from V and 6 from J, leaving 19 bases between them. The CDR3 is made up of 16 amino acids. The CDR3 loop is CASSFARGATGDTQYF. In DNA form, the CDR3 reads TGTGCCAGCAGCTTCGCACGGGGGGCAACAGGTGATACGCAGTATTTT.

This chain's CDR3 is CAWSVRGSYNSPLHF. CDR3 nucleotide sequence: TGTGCCTGGAGTGTACGGGGGTCCTATAATTCACCCCTCCACTTT. V usage is TRBV30 and J usage is TRBJ1-6; perhaps TRBD1 as D (5 bases). This CDR3 is 15 amino acids long. Trimming took off 0 bases at V and 1 base at J, with 7 bases between the two ends. Germline V gives CDR1 GTSNPN, CDR2 SVGIG (reference sequence).

The chain recombines TRBV19 with TRBJ2-1, with TRBD2 matching over 8 bases. The CDR3 loop spans 15 amino acids. J gave up 6 bases and V 3 bases, and 7 bases lay outside the gene matches. Germline V CDR1 and CDR2: LNHDA, SQIVND (reference sequence). CDR3 sequence reads: CASSIGRGVFNEQFF. Here the CDR3 DNA reads TGTGCCAGTAGTATTGGGCGGGGGGTTTTCAATGAGCAGTTCTTC.

The chain uses TRBV28 and TRBJ2-3, with 12 nucleotides matching TRBD2. The CDR3 covers 17 residues. Trimming took 5 bases from V and 4 from J; bases not matched to a gene: 10. Germline V CDR1 and CDR2: MDHEN, SYDVKM. The CDR3 spells CASSPWLAGGPPDTQYF. DNA for the CDR3: TGTGCCAGCAGTCCTTGGCTAGCGGGGGGGCCGCCAGATACGCAGTATTTT.

The chain uses TRBV27 and TRBJ2-1; TRBD1 matches at 8 bases. V was clipped by 8 bases and J by 4 bases; unmatched bases: 7. There are 14 residues in the CDR3. Germline CDR1 reads MNHEY; CDR2 reads SMNVEV (reference sequence). CDR3 amino acids: CASWDRSLYNEQFF. The DNA of the CDR3 is TGTGCCAGCTGGGACAGGAGCCTATACAATGAGCAGTTCTTC.

This chain links TRBV3-1 (or the pseudogene TRBV3-2) with TRBJ1-6; D is uncertain. The CDR3 runs to 12 residues. Between the trimmed V and J ends, which lost 1 base and 8 bases, there was a span of 3 bases. From germline, CDR1 is LGHDT and CDR2 YNNKEL (reference sequence). CDR3 sequence reads: CASSQGDSPLHF. The CDR3 coding sequence is TGTGCCAGCAGCCAAGGCGATTCACCCCTCCACTTT.

This rearrangement joins TRBV29-1 to TRBJ2-1; 8 nucleotides line up with TRBD2. J was trimmed by 6 bases and V by 7 bases; bases with no gene match: 11. The CDR3 length is 14 residues. Germline V gives CDR1 SQVTM, CDR2 ANQGSEA. CDR3 in DNA: TGCAGCGCCGTAACTAGCGGTGGGGTCAATGAGCAGTTCTTC. It encodes CSAVTSGGVNEQFF.

V is TRBV5-1 and J is TRBJ1-4; 10 nucleotides agree with TRBD1. Germline V lookup: CDR1 SGHRS, CDR2 YFSETQ. There are 16 residues in the CDR3. The junction had 7 bases not matched to a gene; V was cut back by 4 bases and J by 4 bases. The CDR3 region is CASSTGQGQSNEKLFF. The CDR3 nucleotides are TGCGCCAGCAGCACGGGACAGGGGCAAAGTAATGAAAAACTGTTTTTT.

The J gene is TRBJ2-3, the V gene TRBV9; D remains unclear. This CDR3 contains 16 residues. Germline CDR1 is SGDLS and CDR2 is YYNGEE. The V and J ends lost 3 bases and 2 bases respectively, with 16 bases between them. For the CDR3, the DNA is TGTGCCAGCAGCGGACCAACCTTGGGCCTCACAGATACGCAGTATTTT. It encodes CASSGPTLGLTDTQYF.